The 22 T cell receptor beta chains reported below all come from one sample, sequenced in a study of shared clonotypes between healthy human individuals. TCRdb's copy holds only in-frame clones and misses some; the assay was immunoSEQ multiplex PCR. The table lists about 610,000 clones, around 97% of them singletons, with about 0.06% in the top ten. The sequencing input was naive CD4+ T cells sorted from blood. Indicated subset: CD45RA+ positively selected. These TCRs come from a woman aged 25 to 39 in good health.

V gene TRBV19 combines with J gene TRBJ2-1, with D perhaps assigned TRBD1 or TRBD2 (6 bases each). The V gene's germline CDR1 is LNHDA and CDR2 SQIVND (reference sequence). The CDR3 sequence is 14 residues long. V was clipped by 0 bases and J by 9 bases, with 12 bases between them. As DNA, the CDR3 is TGTGCCAGTAGTATAGACCAGGGGCGGGGTGAGCAGTTCTTC. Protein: CASSIDQGRGEQFF.

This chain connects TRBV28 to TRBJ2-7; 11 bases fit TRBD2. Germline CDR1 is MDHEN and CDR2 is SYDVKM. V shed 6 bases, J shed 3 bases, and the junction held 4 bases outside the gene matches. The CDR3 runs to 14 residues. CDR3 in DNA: TGTGCCAGCAGGGTAGCGGGAGGGTACTACGAGCAGTACTTC. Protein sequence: CASRVAGGYYEQYF.

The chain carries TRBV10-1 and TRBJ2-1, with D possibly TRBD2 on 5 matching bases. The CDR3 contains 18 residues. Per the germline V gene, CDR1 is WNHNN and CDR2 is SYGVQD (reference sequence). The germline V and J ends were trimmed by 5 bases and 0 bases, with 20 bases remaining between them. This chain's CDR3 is CASSLYGLSAGSYNEQFF. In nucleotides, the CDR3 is TGCGCCAGCAGTTTATACGGACTCTCGGCGGGCTCCTACAATGAGCAGTTCTTC.

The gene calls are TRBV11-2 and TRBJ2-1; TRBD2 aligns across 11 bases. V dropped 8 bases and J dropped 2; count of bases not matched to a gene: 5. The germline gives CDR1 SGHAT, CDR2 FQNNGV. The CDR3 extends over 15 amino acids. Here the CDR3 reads CASRLAGGTYNEQFF. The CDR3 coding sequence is TGTGCCAGCCGCCTAGCGGGAGGAACCTACAATGAGCAGTTCTTC.

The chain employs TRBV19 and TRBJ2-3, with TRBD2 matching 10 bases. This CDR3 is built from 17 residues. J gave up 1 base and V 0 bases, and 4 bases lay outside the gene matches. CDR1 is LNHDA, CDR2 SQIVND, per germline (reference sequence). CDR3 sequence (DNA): TGTGCCAGTAGTATAGAAGCGCTAGCGGGAGGCACAGATACGCAGTATTTT. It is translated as CASSIEALAGGTDTQYF.

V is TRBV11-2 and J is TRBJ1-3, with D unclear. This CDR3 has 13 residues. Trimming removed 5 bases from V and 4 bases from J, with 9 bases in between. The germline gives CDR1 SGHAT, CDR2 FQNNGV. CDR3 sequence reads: CASSPRSGNTIYF. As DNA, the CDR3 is TGTGCCAGCAGCCCTCGCTCGGGAAACACCATATATTTT.

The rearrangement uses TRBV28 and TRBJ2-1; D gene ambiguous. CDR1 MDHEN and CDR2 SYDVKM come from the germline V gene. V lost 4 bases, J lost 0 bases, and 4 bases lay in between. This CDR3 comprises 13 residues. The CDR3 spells CASSSSSYNEQFF. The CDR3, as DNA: TGTGCCAGCAGTTCCAGCTCCTACAATGAGCAGTTCTTC.

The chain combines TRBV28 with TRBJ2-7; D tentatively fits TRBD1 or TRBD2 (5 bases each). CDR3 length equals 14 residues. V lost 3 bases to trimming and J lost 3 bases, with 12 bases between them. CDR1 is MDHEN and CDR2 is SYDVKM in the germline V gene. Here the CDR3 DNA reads TGTGCCAGCAGTTTTGGGACGGTAGGCTACGAGCAGTACTTC. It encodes CASSFGTVGYEQYF. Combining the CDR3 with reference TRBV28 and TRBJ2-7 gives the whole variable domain DVKVTQSSRYLVKRTGEKVFLECVQDMDHENMFWYRQDPGLGLRLIYFSYDVKMKEKGDIPEGYSVSREKKERFSLILESASTNQTSMYLCASSFGTVGYEQYFGPGTRLTVT.

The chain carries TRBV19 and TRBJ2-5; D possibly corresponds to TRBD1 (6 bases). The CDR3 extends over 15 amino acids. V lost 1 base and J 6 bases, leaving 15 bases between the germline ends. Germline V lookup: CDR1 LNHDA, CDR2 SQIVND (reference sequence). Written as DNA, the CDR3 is TGTGCCAGTAGTATAGGGTTTGGGGGCCAGAAGACCCAGTACTTC. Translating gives CASSIGFGGQKTQYF.

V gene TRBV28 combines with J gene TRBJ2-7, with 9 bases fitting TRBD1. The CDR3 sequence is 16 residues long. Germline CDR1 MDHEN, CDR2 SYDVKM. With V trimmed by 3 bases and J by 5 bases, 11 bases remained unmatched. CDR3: CASSFSGTGGVHEQYF. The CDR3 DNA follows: TGTGCCAGCAGTTTTTCGGGAACAGGGGGCGTACACGAGCAGTACTTC.

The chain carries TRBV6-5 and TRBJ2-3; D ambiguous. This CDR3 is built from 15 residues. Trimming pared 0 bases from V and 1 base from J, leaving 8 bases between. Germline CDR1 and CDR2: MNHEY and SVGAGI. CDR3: CASSYSGRRTDTQYF. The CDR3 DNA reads TGTGCCAGCAGTTACTCCGGGCGGCGCACAGATACGCAGTATTTT.

In nucleotides, the CDR3 is TGTGCCAGCAGTAGGGAGGAGAGAGTGGCCCAGTACTTC. Translated: CASSREERVAQYF. The chain joins TRBV7-9 to TRBJ2-5; weak D call: TRBD2 (6 bases). CDR1 SEHNR and CDR2 FQNEAQ come from the germline V gene (reference sequence). The CDR3 spans 13 residues. Trimming left V 6 bases short and J 9 bases short, with 17 bases between.

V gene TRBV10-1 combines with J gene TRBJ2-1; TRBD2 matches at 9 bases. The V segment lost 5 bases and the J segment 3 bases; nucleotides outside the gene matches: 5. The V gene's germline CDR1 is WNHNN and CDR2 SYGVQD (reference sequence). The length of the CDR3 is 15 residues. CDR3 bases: TGCGCCAGCAGTCTATCTAGCGGGGTCTACAATGAGCAGTTCTTC. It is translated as CASSLSSGVYNEQFF.

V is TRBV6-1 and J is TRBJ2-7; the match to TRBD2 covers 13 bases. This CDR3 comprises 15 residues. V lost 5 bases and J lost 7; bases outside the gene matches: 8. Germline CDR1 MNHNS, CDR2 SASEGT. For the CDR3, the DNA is TGTGCCAGCAGTACAGGACTAGCGGGAGCTCTTGAGCAGTACTTC. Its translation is CASSTGLAGALEQYF.

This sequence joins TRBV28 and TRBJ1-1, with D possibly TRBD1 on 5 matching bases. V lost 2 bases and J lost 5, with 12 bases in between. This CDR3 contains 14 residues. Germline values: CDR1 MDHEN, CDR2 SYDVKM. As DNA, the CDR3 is TGTGCCAGCAGTTTAGTCGCCAGGGTGACTGAAGCTTTCTTT. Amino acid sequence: CASSLVARVTEAFF.

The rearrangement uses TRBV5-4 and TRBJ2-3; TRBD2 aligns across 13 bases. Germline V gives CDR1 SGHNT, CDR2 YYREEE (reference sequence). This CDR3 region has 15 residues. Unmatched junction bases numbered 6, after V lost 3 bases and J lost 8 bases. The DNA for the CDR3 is TGTGCCAGCAGCTCACCGGGACTAGCGGGAACTACGCAGTATTTT. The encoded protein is CASSSPGLAGTTQYF.

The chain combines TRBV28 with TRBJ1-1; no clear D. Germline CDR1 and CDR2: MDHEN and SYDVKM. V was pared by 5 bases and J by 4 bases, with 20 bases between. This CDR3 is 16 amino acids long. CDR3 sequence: CASSRPGTARGTEAFF. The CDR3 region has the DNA TGTGCCAGCAGTCGCCCCGGAACTGCCCGGGGCACTGAAGCTTTCTTT.

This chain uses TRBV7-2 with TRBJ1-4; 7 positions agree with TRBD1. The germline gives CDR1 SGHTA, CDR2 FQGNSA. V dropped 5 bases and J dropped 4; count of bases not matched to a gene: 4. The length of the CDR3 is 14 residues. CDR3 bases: TGTGCCAGCAGCCAAAGACAGGGTAATGAAAAACTGTTTTTT. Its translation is CASSQRQGNEKLFF.

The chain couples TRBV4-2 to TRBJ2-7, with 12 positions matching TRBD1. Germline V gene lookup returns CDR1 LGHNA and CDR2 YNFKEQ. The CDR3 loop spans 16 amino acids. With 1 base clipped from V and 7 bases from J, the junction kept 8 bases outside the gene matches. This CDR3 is CASSQVPGQGAGEQYF. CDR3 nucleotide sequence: TGTGCCAGCAGCCAAGTACCGGGACAGGGGGCGGGTGAGCAGTACTTC.

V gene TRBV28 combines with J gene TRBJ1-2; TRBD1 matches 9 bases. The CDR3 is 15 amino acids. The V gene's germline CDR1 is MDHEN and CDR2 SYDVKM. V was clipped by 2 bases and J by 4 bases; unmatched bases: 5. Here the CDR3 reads CASSLSPGQGYGYTF. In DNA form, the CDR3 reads TGTGCCAGCAGTTTAAGCCCGGGACAGGGCTATGGCTACACCTTC.

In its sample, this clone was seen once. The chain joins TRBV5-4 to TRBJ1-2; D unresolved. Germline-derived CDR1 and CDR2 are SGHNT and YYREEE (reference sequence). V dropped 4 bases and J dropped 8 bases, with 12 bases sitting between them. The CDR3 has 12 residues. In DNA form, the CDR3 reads TGTGCCAGCAGCCCGGACGCGGGGGGCTACACCTTC. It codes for CASSPDAGGYTF.

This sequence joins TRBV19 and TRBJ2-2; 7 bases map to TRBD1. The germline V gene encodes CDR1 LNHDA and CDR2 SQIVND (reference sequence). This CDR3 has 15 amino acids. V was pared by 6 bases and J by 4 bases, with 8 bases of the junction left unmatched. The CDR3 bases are TGTGCCAGTAGGGGTGGGGACAGTTTCACCGGGGAGCTGTTTTTT. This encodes CASRGGDSFTGELFF.